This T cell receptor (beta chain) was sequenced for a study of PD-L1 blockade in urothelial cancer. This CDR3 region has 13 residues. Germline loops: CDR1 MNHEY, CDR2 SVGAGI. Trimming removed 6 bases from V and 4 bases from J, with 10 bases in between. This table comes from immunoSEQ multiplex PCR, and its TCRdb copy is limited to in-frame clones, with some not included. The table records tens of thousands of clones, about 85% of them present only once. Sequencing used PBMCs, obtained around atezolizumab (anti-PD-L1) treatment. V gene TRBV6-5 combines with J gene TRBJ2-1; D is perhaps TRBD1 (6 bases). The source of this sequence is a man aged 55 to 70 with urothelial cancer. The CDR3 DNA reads TGTGCCAGCAGAGGGACAACTTACAATGAGCAGTTCTTC. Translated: CASRGTTYNEQFF.